The 11 T cell receptor beta chains listed next were all sequenced from one sample in a study of blood T cells in healthy people across ages. The authors ran a second PCR of about 6 to 11 cycles using a sample-barcoded 5' primer and a J-beta primer mix. TCRdb redid the calling of the 5' RACE reads with MiXCR, one entry per CDR3 protein. Of 1.5 million to 2 million distinct CDR3 sequences listed, over 25% are singletons. Sequencing was performed on blood. The receptors were gathered from a woman aged 30 to 39 in good health.

This clonotype was counted many times. The V and J genes are TRBV10-1 and TRBJ2-5; 15 bases map to TRBD2. Germline assignment: CDR1 WNHNN and CDR2 SYGVQD (reference sequence). This CDR3 region has 15 residues. J was trimmed by 4 bases and V by 5 bases; bases with no gene match: 2. CDR3 protein: CASSRGLAGGETQYF. The CDR3 DNA is TGCGCCAGCAGTAGGGGACTAGCGGGAGGAGAGACCCAGTACTTC.

This clonotype was found once. The CDR3 protein is CASSQETGGGEQYF. The CDR3 DNA sequence: TGTGCCAGCAGCCAAGAAACGGGCGGCGGCGAGCAGTACTTC. The chain recombines TRBV3-1 with TRBJ2-7; D is undetermined. Trimming took off 0 bases at V and 6 bases at J, with 12 bases between the two ends. The CDR3 contains 14 residues. Germline CDR1 is LGHDT and CDR2 is YNNKEL (reference sequence).

In its sample, this clonotype was seen a few times. V gene TRBV12-3 or TRBV12-4 combines with J gene TRBJ2-1; D is perhaps TRBD1 (5 bases). The CDR3 has 14 amino acids. Trimming cost V 6 bases and J 10 bases, with 19 bases left between them. The CDR3 is CASRHGQPKAEQFF. The CDR3 region has the DNA TGTGCCAGCAGACACGGACAACCTAAAGCAGAGCAGTTCTTC.

V usage is TRBV12-5 and J usage is TRBJ2-1; weak D call: TRBD2 (5 bases). The germline CDR1 and CDR2 sequences are LGHNT and FRNRAP. The V gene lost 2 bases and the J gene lost 13 bases, with 15 bases spanning the gap. The CDR3 contains 13 residues. CDR3: CASGLSTLVLQFF. CDR3 nucleotides: TGTGCTAGTGGTTTGTCGACACTAGTCCTCCAGTTCTTC.

The gene calls are TRBV7-3 and TRBJ2-1; 12 nucleotides agree with TRBD2. Trimming cost V 5 bases and J 7 bases; bases outside gene matches: 6. The CDR3 totals 15 residues. In germline, CDR1 is SGHTA, CDR2 FQGTGA. CDR3 sequence reads: CASSNGLAGKNEQFF. CDR3 bases: TGTGCCAGCAGCAACGGACTAGCGGGGAAAAATGAGCAGTTCTTC.

This clonotype occurred a few times. V usage is TRBV20-1 and J usage is TRBJ2-3, with 9 bases that match TRBD2. The CDR3 is 20 amino acids. CDR1 is DFQATT and CDR2 is SNEGSKA in the germline V gene (reference sequence). V lost 3 bases to trimming and J lost 2 bases; unmatched junction nucleotides: 21. For the CDR3, the DNA is TGCAGTGCTAGGGGATATAGGGGCGCGGAGCGGGGGGTTCTCACAGATACGCAGTATTTT. It is translated as CSARGYRGAERGVLTDTQYF.

A remark on this clonotype: A much larger clonotype is one base distant, so this may be a read error. The chain employs TRBV20-1 and TRBJ2-7; D remains ambiguous. The CDR3 has 14 amino acids. V shed 6 bases and J shed 7 bases, with 22 bases lying between them. Per germline, CDR1 DFQATT and CDR2 SNEGSKA (reference sequence). CDR3 DNA: TGCAGTGCCGTCGCTAGTACCTCCTACAATGAGCAGTACTTC. Amino acids: CSAVASTSYNEQYF.

This chain joins TRBV7-9 and TRBJ2-3; TRBD2 matches 12 bases. The CDR3 is 18 residues long. Trimming cost V 5 bases and J 9 bases; bases outside gene matches: 18. Germline V gene data show CDR1 as SEHNR and CDR2 as FQNEAQ (reference sequence). The CDR3 DNA follows: TGTGCCAGCAGCATCCCTCTTACTAGCGGGGGGCCCCGAAGAACGCAGTATTTT. Its protein is CASSIPLTSGGPRRTQYF.

Notes on this clonotype: Possible read error: a much larger clone is one base away. The chain recombines TRBV29-1 with TRBJ2-5; 7 bases map to TRBD2. CDR3 length: 12 amino acids. The germline CDR1 and CDR2 sequences are SQVTM and ANQGSEA. CDR3 loop: CTVRQGGEAQYF. The CDR3 region has the DNA TGCACGGTGCGGCAGGGAGGGGAGGCCCAGTACTTC.

V and J are TRBV12-3 or TRBV12-4 and TRBJ2-3; perhaps TRBD2 as D (6 bases). This CDR3 is 13 amino acids long. Trimming left V 5 bases short and J 4 bases short, with 10 bases between. The CDR3 DNA follows: TGTGCCAGCAGTAGACTAGGACCAGATACGCAGTATTTT. Translated, it gives CASSRLGPDTQYF.

Details on this clonotype: A much larger clone lies a single base off, so this may be a read error. The gene calls are TRBV7-2 and TRBJ1-2; 8 bases fit TRBD1. Looked up from germline, CDR1 is SGHTA and CDR2 is FQGNSA. J was trimmed by 5 bases and V by 5 bases; bases with no gene match: 10. The CDR3 is 15 amino acids. This CDR3 is CASSLYRGTDYGYTF. CDR3 nucleotides: TGTGCCAGCAGCCTCTACAGGGGGACAGATTATGGCTACACCTTC.